These T cell receptor beta chains were read from a single sample in a study of blood T cell repertoires in COVID-19. TCRdb's table, derived via immunoSEQ multiplex PCR, lists solely in-frame clones and lacks some. Of 290,000 or so clones listed, 85% are singletons. Specimen: peripheral blood. These receptors came from a man aged 45 to 65 with active or convalescent COVID-19. The CDR3 runs from the conserved cysteine through the conserved F or W. Fields, in order: J gene, CDR3 length, V gene, D gene, clone size, CDR3 protein, CDR3 DNA. A D gene is named only where the DNA matches it firmly. Size is stated for part of the rows, as once, few or many counts, or as a class when the clone is expanded.

j_gene: TRBJ1-3; len: 13; v_gene: TRBV12-3/TRBV12-4; d_gene: -; abundance: -; CDR3aa: CASYTNSGNTIYF; CDR3nt: TGTGCCAGTTACACAAACTCTGGAAACACCATATATTTT
j_gene: TRBJ1-2; len: 14; v_gene: TRBV29-1; d_gene: TRBD1; abundance: -; CDR3aa: CSVTGTGESYGYTF; CDR3nt: TGCAGCGTGACAGGGACAGGGGAGAGCTATGGCTACACCTTC
j_gene: TRBJ1-1; len: 15; v_gene: TRBV19; d_gene: -; abundance: few; CDR3aa: CASSIVGGPDTEAFF; CDR3nt: TGTGCCAGTAGTATAGTCGGGGGGCCGGACACTGAAGCTTTCTTT
j_gene: TRBJ1-5; len: 19; v_gene: TRBV5-6; d_gene: TRBD1; abundance: -; CDR3aa: CASSWGAGTGDPSNQPQHF; CDR3nt: TGTGCCAGCAGCTGGGGGGCCGGGACAGGGGACCCCAGCAATCAGCCCCAGCATTTT
j_gene: TRBJ2-1; len: 14; v_gene: TRBV5-1; d_gene: -; abundance: -; CDR3aa: CASSLETSRDEQFF; CDR3nt: TGCGCCAGCAGCTTGGAAACTAGTAGGGATGAGCAGTTCTTC
j_gene: TRBJ2-1; len: 14; v_gene: TRBV28; d_gene: -; abundance: -; CDR3aa: CASMQGGPSNEQFF; CDR3nt: TGTGCCAGCATGCAAGGAGGGCCCTCCAATGAGCAGTTCTTC
j_gene: TRBJ1-5; len: 16; v_gene: TRBV19; d_gene: -; abundance: -; CDR3aa: CASTTEGGSSNQPQHF; CDR3nt: TGTGCCAGTACCACCGAGGGAGGGTCGAGCAATCAGCCCCAGCATTTT
j_gene: TRBJ2-3; len: 15; v_gene: TRBV28; d_gene: TRBD1; abundance: -; CDR3aa: CASSSRTGGEDTQYF; CDR3nt: TGTGCCAGCAGTAGTAGGACAGGGGGCGAGGATACGCAGTATTTT
j_gene: TRBJ2-5; len: 13; v_gene: TRBV7-3; d_gene: -; abundance: -; CDR3aa: CASSLTRQETQYF; CDR3nt: TGTGCCAGCAGCTTAACGAGGCAAGAGACCCAGTACTTC
j_gene: TRBJ1-6; len: 15; v_gene: TRBV19; d_gene: TRBD1; abundance: -; CDR3aa: CASSIGTGVGSPLHF; CDR3nt: TGTGCCAGTAGTATAGGAACAGGGGTGGGTTCACCCCTCCACTTT
j_gene: TRBJ2-5; len: 13; v_gene: TRBV12-3/TRBV12-4; d_gene: -; abundance: -; CDR3aa: CASTRGYGETQYF; CDR3nt: TGTGCCAGCACCCGGGGGTACGGGGAGACCCAGTACTTC
j_gene: TRBJ1-5; len: 15; v_gene: TRBV28; d_gene: TRBD1; abundance: -; CDR3aa: CASTLSTGYNQPQHF; CDR3nt: TGTGCCAGCACCCTTTCGACAGGGTACAATCAGCCCCAGCATTTT
j_gene: TRBJ1-6; len: 14; v_gene: TRBV30; d_gene: TRBD1; abundance: few; CDR3aa: CAWRIQGTNSPLHF; CDR3nt: TGTGCCTGGAGGATACAGGGGACTAATTCACCCCTCCACTTT
j_gene: TRBJ1-5; len: 12; v_gene: TRBV28; d_gene: -; abundance: once; CDR3aa: CASSSGDQPQHF; CDR3nt: TGTGCCAGCAGTTCGGGGGATCAGCCCCAGCATTTT
j_gene: TRBJ2-1; len: 16; v_gene: TRBV2; d_gene: TRBD2; abundance: -; CDR3aa: CASRPIAGGNYNEQFF; CDR3nt: TGTGCCAGCAGACCCATAGCGGGAGGGAATTACAATGAGCAGTTCTTC
j_gene: TRBJ1-1; len: 14; v_gene: TRBV10-3; d_gene: -; abundance: -; CDR3aa: CAISAQGLNTEAFF; CDR3nt: TGTGCCATCAGTGCTCAGGGCCTGAACACTGAAGCTTTCTTT
j_gene: TRBJ2-2; len: 17; v_gene: TRBV6-1; d_gene: TRBD2; abundance: -; CDR3aa: CASSEARQLAGTGELFF; CDR3nt: TGTGCCAGCAGTGAAGCAAGGCAGCTAGCGGGAACCGGGGAGCTGTTTTTT
j_gene: TRBJ2-5; len: 14; v_gene: TRBV6-5; d_gene: -; abundance: few; CDR3aa: CASSPLGRQETQYF; CDR3nt: TGTGCCAGCAGTCCCCTGGGCAGGCAAGAGACCCAGTACTTC
j_gene: TRBJ2-7; len: 15; v_gene: TRBV27; d_gene: -; abundance: -; CDR3aa: CASSLSGQISYEQYF; CDR3nt: TGTGCCAGCAGTTTATCCGGACAGATCTCCTACGAGCAGTACTTC
j_gene: TRBJ2-3; len: 16; v_gene: TRBV5-5; d_gene: TRBD1; abundance: -; CDR3aa: CASSSSGTGLTDTQYF; CDR3nt: TGTGCCAGCAGCTCGTCCGGGACAGGGCTCACAGATACGCAGTATTTT
j_gene: TRBJ2-1; len: 11; v_gene: TRBV9; d_gene: -; abundance: -; CDR3aa: CASSSTDEQFF; CDR3nt: TGTGCCAGCAGTTCCACGGATGAGCAGTTCTTC
j_gene: TRBJ2-5; len: 15; v_gene: TRBV4-2; d_gene: TRBD1; abundance: -; CDR3aa: CASSQNVQGGETQYF; CDR3nt: TGTGCCAGCAGCCAAAACGTACAGGGGGGAGAGACCCAGTACTTC
j_gene: TRBJ1-4; len: 17; v_gene: TRBV6-1; d_gene: -; abundance: -; CDR3aa: CASSEYGRRATNEKLFF; CDR3nt: TGTGCCAGCAGTGAATACGGCAGACGGGCAACTAATGAAAAACTGTTTTTT
j_gene: TRBJ1-2; len: 13; v_gene: TRBV12-3/TRBV12-4; d_gene: -; abundance: few; CDR3aa: CASSLGQKYGYTF; CDR3nt: TGTGCCAGCAGTTTAGGGCAGAAATATGGCTACACCTTC
j_gene: TRBJ2-7; len: 15; v_gene: TRBV27; d_gene: -; abundance: -; CDR3aa: CASSFGQGFTYEQYF; CDR3nt: TGTGCCAGCTCCTTCGGCCAGGGGTTCACCTACGAGCAGTACTTC
j_gene: TRBJ1-2; len: 11; v_gene: TRBV20-1; d_gene: -; abundance: -; CDR3aa: CSASPGAMLNF; CDR3nt: TGCAGTGCTAGCCCGGGAGCTATGTTAAACTTC
j_gene: TRBJ2-1; len: 15; v_gene: TRBV6-5; d_gene: -; abundance: -; CDR3aa: CASSYSGSWYNEQFF; CDR3nt: TGTGCCAGCAGTTACTCGGGCTCTTGGTACAATGAGCAGTTCTTC
j_gene: TRBJ1-5; len: 14; v_gene: TRBV30; d_gene: TRBD1; abundance: -; CDR3aa: CAWSVPGGAQPQHF; CDR3nt: TGTGCCTGGAGTGTCCCAGGGGGCGCGCAGCCCCAGCATTTT
j_gene: TRBJ2-7; len: 18; v_gene: TRBV4-3; d_gene: TRBD2; abundance: -; CDR3aa: CASSQDRVGGGSSYEQYF; CDR3nt: TGCGCCAGCAGCCAAGATAGGGTGGGCGGGGGGAGCTCCTACGAGCAGTACTTC
j_gene: TRBJ2-1; len: 12; v_gene: TRBV12-3/TRBV12-4; d_gene: -; abundance: -; CDR3aa: CASSLVGGEQFF; CDR3nt: TGTGCCAGCAGCTTAGTCGGGGGTGAGCAGTTCTTC
j_gene: TRBJ1-4; len: 19; v_gene: TRBV9; d_gene: TRBD1; abundance: once; CDR3aa: CASSPTGTARSTAYFELFF; CDR3nt: TGTGCCAGCAGCCCCACCGGGACAGCGAGGTCCACGGCCTATTTTGAACTGTTTTTT
j_gene: TRBJ2-3; len: 16; v_gene: TRBV10-2; d_gene: TRBD2; abundance: -; CDR3aa: CASSPGLAGGLDTQYF; CDR3nt: TGCGCCAGCAGTCCGGGACTAGCGGGAGGGTTGGATACGCAGTATTTT
j_gene: TRBJ2-2; len: 14; v_gene: TRBV30; d_gene: -; abundance: -; CDR3aa: CAWGRRGYTGELFF; CDR3nt: TGTGCCTGGGGGCGGAGGGGCTACACCGGGGAGCTGTTTTTT
j_gene: TRBJ2-5; len: 11; v_gene: TRBV30; d_gene: -; abundance: -; CDR3aa: CAWSDQETQYF; CDR3nt: TGTGCCTGGAGCGACCAAGAGACCCAGTACTTC
j_gene: TRBJ2-3; len: 14; v_gene: TRBV30; d_gene: -; abundance: -; CDR3aa: CAWRRRRGTDTQYF; CDR3nt: TGTGCCTGGAGGCGGCGGAGGGGCACAGATACGCAGTATTTT
j_gene: TRBJ1-2; len: 14; v_gene: TRBV7-9; d_gene: -; abundance: -; CDR3aa: CASSAQGFFYGYTF; CDR3nt: TGTGCCAGCAGCGCGCAGGGGTTCTTCTATGGCTACACCTTC
j_gene: TRBJ1-3; len: 16; v_gene: TRBV30; d_gene: -; abundance: -; CDR3aa: CAWSGLGLPSGNTIYF; CDR3nt: TGTGCCTGGAGTGGCTTAGGACTCCCCTCTGGAAACACCATATATTTT
j_gene: TRBJ2-1; len: 14; v_gene: TRBV5-5; d_gene: TRBD2; abundance: -; CDR3aa: CASSLSLAGHGEFF; CDR3nt: TGTGCCAGCAGCTTGTCCCTAGCGGGCCACGGAGAGTTCTTC
j_gene: TRBJ1-3; len: 15; v_gene: TRBV11-2; d_gene: TRBD1; abundance: -; CDR3aa: CASSRDRERGNTIYF; CDR3nt: TGTGCCAGCAGCAGGGACAGGGAGAGAGGAAACACCATATATTTT
j_gene: TRBJ2-1; len: 18; v_gene: TRBV5-1; d_gene: TRBD2; abundance: -; CDR3aa: CASSLPPRGRGANNEQFF; CDR3nt: TGCGCCAGCAGCTTGCCACCTCGGGGGAGGGGCGCAAACAATGAGCAGTTCTTC
j_gene: TRBJ1-3; len: 14; v_gene: TRBV3-1/TRBV3-2; d_gene: -; abundance: -; CDR3aa: CASSPSAGGNTIYF; CDR3nt: TGTGCCAGCAGCCCGTCCGCAGGCGGAAACACCATATATTTT
j_gene: TRBJ1-2; len: 14; v_gene: TRBV5-1; d_gene: -; abundance: -; CDR3aa: CASSPVTGSYGYTF; CDR3nt: TGCGCCAGCAGCCCCGTTACGGGTAGCTATGGCTACACCTTC
j_gene: TRBJ2-3; len: 16; v_gene: TRBV4-3; d_gene: TRBD2; abundance: -; CDR3aa: CASSQDPREGTDTQYF; CDR3nt: TGCGCCAGCAGCCAAGACCCCCGGGAGGGAACAGATACGCAGTATTTT